The clone carrying this TCR beta chain was counted between two and nine times. This entry comes from a study of blood T cell repertoires in COVID-19. Study as a whole: In each case, the material was cDNA or gDNA derived from T cells, B-cell-depleted T cells, or PBMCs.

This CDR3 has 16 residues. V shed 2 bases and J 7 bases; nucleotides not matched to a gene: 10. Germline V gene sequence: CDR1 MNHEY, CDR2 SVGEGT. Clones were sequenced by immunoSEQ multiplex PCR, and TCRdb holds only the in-frame ones, with some missing. The table lists approximately 230,000 clones, roughly 87% of them singletons, with about 6% in the top ten. Enrollees, about 18 to 90 years old, lived in approximately 24 US areas. The material sequenced was PBMCs or T cells enriched from blood (not recorded which). The sequence was collected from a woman aged 25 to 45 with acute COVID-19. This sequence joins TRBV6-2 or TRBV6-3 and TRBJ2-1, with 8 positions matching TRBD1. The CDR3 protein is CASSYPSDRVVNEQFF. The CDR3 DNA follows: TGTGCCAGCAGTTACCCATCGGACAGGGTAGTTAATGAGCAGTTCTTC.